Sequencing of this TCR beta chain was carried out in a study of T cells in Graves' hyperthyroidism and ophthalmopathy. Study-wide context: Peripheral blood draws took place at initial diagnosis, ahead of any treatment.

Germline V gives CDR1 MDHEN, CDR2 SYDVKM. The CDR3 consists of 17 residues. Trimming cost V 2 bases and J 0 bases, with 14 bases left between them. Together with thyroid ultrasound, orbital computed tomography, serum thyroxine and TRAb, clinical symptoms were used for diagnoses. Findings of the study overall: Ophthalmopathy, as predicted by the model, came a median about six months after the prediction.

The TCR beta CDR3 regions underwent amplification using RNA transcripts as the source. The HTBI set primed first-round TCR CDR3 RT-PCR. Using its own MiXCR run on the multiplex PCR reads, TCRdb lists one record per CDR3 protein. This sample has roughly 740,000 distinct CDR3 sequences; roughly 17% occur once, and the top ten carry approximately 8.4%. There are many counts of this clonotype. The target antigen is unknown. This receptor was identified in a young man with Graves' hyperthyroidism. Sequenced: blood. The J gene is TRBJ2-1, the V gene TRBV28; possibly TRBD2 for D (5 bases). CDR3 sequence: CASSLGWRASSYNEQFF. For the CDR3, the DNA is TGTGCCAGCAGTTTAGGGTGGCGGGCCAGCTCCTACAATGAGCAGTTCTTC.